The rows below give T cell receptor beta chains drawn from one sample of a study of Graves' ophthalmopathy and Graves' hyperthyroidism. A single record per CDR3 protein comes from TCRdb applying MiXCR to the multiplex PCR reads. The data hold around 660,000 distinct CDR3 sequences, with about 40% observed a single time. Source material: peripheral blood. The receptors were gathered from an adult man with Graves' ophthalmopathy. Both conserved end residues are part of each CDR3.

v_gene	CDR3aa
TRBV7-2	CASSLDGRGSGYTIYF
TRBV10-3	CAISYSGNSPLHF
TRBV10-3	CAISRYRGRETQYF
TRBV25-1	CASSPVEGYGYTF
TRBV29-1	CSVVRGLAGPTDTQYF
TRBV11-3	CASSLTLRQGGEAFF
TRBV5-1	CASSGSGESTGELFF
TRBV7-9	CASSLWRWGQGAKEQYF
TRBV5-8	CASSKELVNTEAFF
TRBV19	CASSTRQGVYGYTF
TRBV5-4	CASNRGLNTGELFF
TRBV4-1	CASSQVKGNTIYF
TRBV29-1	CSVLGQGANYGYTF
TRBV27	CASPKRQGGEQYF